This paragraph reports one T cell receptor (beta chain). The antigen it binds to is not known. Per-base qualities were not stored, and no clone one base away is much larger. The record originates from a study of blood T cells in healthy people across ages (dated by TCRdb to about 2015). Regarding the complete study: In model experiments, template switching captured about one uniquely barcoded TCR beta cDNA molecule for every two T cells. The donors were divided into four age groups: young (average approximately 16 years), middle-aged (about 41), aged (approximately 59) and long-lived (82). The study measured age-related changes in TCR beta repertoire diversity using deep sequencing normalized with unique cDNA molecular identifiers. To avoid experimental bias, donors of different ages were randomly spread across the sequencing lanes. For two donors (one aged 18 to 30 and one aged 80 or older), the study analyzed two additional independent replicas of 1 million unique cDNA reads from the same blood draw. Overall study outcomes, separate from this receptor: Estimates of total diversity based on one million sequenced T cells were regarded as lower bounds and as underestimates. The percentage of naive T cells measured by flow cytometry correlated strongly with observed TCR beta diversity. As age increased, observed TCR beta diversity per million T cells dropped in a roughly linear way, and a significant reduction was already evident by age roughly 40. Since profiling was done on bulk unsorted PBMCs, naive and antigen-experienced compartments could not be conclusively compared. Compared with the aged group, more naive CD4+ T cells, fewer expanded clones and increased TCR diversity were shown by the long-lived group, suggesting age selection. The CMV infection status of donors was not known, potentially confounding age-related changes in expanded clonotypes.

The library was built by means of 5' RACE. TCRdb lists the instrument as Illumina HiSeq 2500. A second PCR of roughly 7 to 11 cycles was performed with a sample-barcoded 5' primer and a J-beta primer mix. Each TCR beta cDNA molecule received a unique molecular identifier from a template-switch 5' adaptor carrying 12 random nucleotides. At least 2.5 million CDR3-containing paired-end reads were obtained from each sample. All of the RNA was converted into first-strand cDNA using the Mint cDNA synthesis kit, with a TRBC-specific oligonucleotide serving as the primer. Following uracil-DNA glycosylase treatment, all cDNA underwent a first 18-cycle PCR with the universal primers M1SS and BC2_uni_R. As for the original processing: For normalization, 1 million high-quality reads were randomly selected from each sample, with every read carrying a distinct molecular identifier. Reads with shared molecular identifiers were discarded instead of being binned into consensus sequences. CDR3 identification, clonotype clustering and error correction used MiTCR with a Q25 quality threshold and the strictest error-elimination algorithm. A nonparametric unseen species model with Euler transformation was used to estimate a lower bound on total TCR beta diversity. TCRdb itself trimmed the public reads at Q25 with fastp, ran MiXCR and retained productive beta chains. Every CDR3 protein is listed once, alongside the most common genes and DNA of its rows. These V and J calls are TCRdb output, not the study's own analysis. This sample lists more than 700,000 distinct CDR3 sequences; about half were detected once. 15% to 20% of the sample lies in the top ten.

Systemically healthy Caucasian individuals from Russia, 39 in total and aged roughly 6 to 95 years, were included as donors. Around 9.9 milliliters of peripheral blood were collected from each donor into EDTA-treated Vacutainer tubes. PBMCs were isolated by Ficoll-Paque density-gradient centrifugation, with at least 7 million obtained per sample. Total RNA, at least 6 micrograms per sample, was extracted from PBMCs with Trizol reagent. For every donor, flow cytometry on a PBMC aliquot measured the percentage of naive CD45RAhigh/CD27high T cells. The sample taken for sequencing was blood. The sequence derives from a man of 80 years or more in good health.

CDR3 sequence: CASSPSGTPNRQETQYF. The nucleotide sequence reads as follows: TGTGCCAGCAGCCCTAGCGGGACTCCGAATCGACAAGAGACCCAGTACTTC. The sequence joins TRBV11-2 to TRBJ2-5, and TRBD2 aligns with 9 junction nucleotides. The germline V gene provides CDR1 SGHAT and CDR2 FQNNGV. V loses 5 bases at its end and J loses 2 bases; junction bases beyond the gene matches: 12. From cysteine to phenylalanine, the CDR3 is 17 amino acids long. Only the CDR3 region is kept as DNA, spanning 51 bases read in frame from base 1.